These T cell receptor beta chains were read from a single sample in a study of T cell repertoires in cytomegalovirus infection. TCRdb recomputed calls from the reads with MiXCR, one row per CDR3 protein. The table lists 300,000 to 400,000 distinct CDR3 sequences, more than 8% of them singletons. Sequencing was done on a sample of PBMCs. The source of these receptors is a human donor in good health (CMV status not recorded). Some clones in this sample may be carry-over from other donors' samples. The CDR3 runs from the conserved cysteine through the conserved F or W. The order of the fields is clone size, V gene, D gene, J gene, CDR3 DNA, CDR3 protein. D genes are given only for firm matches. Only part of the rows carry a size: once, few, many, or a class if the clone is expanded.

many	TRBV7-2	-	TRBJ2-7	TGTGCCAGCAGCTTAAGGTGGGGCTACGAGCAGTACTTC	CASSLRWGYEQYF
few	TRBV10-3	TRBD2	TRBJ2-3	TGTGCCATCAGTGACCTGAGGACTAGCGGGGTTCCCACAGATACGCAGTATTTT	CAISDLRTSGVPTDTQYF
few	TRBV5-6	TRBD1	TRBJ1-5	TGTGCCAGCAGCTTGGGAGGGGGCCTAGGCAATCAGCCCCAGCATTTT	CASSLGGGLGNQPQHF
many	TRBV7-3	-	TRBJ2-3	TGTGCCAGCAGCTTAGAAGGGGCCGGAATTATTACAGATACGCAGTATTTT	CASSLEGAGIITDTQYF
many	TRBV28	-	TRBJ1-5	TGTGCCAGCAGTTCGGGACGCGGTTGGGGGAAGCCCCAGCATTTT	CASSSGRGWGKPQHF
-	TRBV6-1	-	TRBJ2-5	TGTGCCAGCAGTGACACCGGACCTTTCCAAGGGACCCAGTACTTC	CASSDTGPFQGTQYF
-	TRBV4-1	TRBD1	TRBJ1-2	TGTGCCAGCAGCCATATCGAGGGGGCTTCTAGTGGCTACACCTTC	CASSHIEGASSGYTF
few	TRBV6-5	-	TRBJ1-6	TGTGCCAGCTCCACAGGTTCCTATAATTCACCCCTCCACTTT	CASSTGSYNSPLHF
-	TRBV20-1	TRBD2	TRBJ2-3	TGCAGTGCTAGGGCGGGAGGCCCGGTTGGTACGCAGTATTTT	CSARAGGPVGTQYF
-	TRBV7-9	TRBD2	TRBJ2-1	TGTGCCAGCAGCTTCGTACGGGGGGGCTACAATGAGCAGTTCTTC	CASSFVRGGYNEQFF
-	TRBV20-1	TRBD1	TRBJ2-7	TGCAGTGCTTACGAACCGGGACAGGGACTTTACGAGCAGTACTTC	CSAYEPGQGLYEQYF
few	TRBV20-1	-	TRBJ2-1	TGCAGGCCGGCAGGGAGTTCCTACAATGAGCAGTTCTTC	CRPAGSSYNEQFF
-	TRBV7-4	-	TRBJ1-2	TGTGCCAGCAGCCCGACTGTTAGGAAGGACTATGGCTACACCTTC	CASSPTVRKDYGYTF
few	TRBV20-1	TRBD2	TRBJ2-1	TGCAGTGCTAGCTATGCGGGAGTCTACTACAATGAGCAGTTCTTC	CSASYAGVYYNEQFF
-	TRBV6-2/TRBV6-3	TRBD2	TRBJ2-7	TGTGCCAGCAGTAAGACTAGCGGGAGCTCCTACGAGCAGTACTTC	CASSKTSGSSYEQYF
-	TRBV7-9	TRBD2	TRBJ2-7	TGTGCCAGCGGGGGGTCCTCTACTAGCGGGAGTCATGAGCAGTACTTC	CASGGSSTSGSHEQYF
few	TRBV6-6	-	TRBJ2-1	TGTGCCAGCAGTTACCCTCCCACTGGGCAGCCCTACAATGAGCAGTTCTTC	CASSYPPTGQPYNEQFF
many	TRBV7-9	TRBD1	TRBJ1-6	TGTGCCAGCAGCTTGGTGGACAGGGGGTCACCCCTCCACTTT	CASSLVDRGSPLHF
few	TRBV6-4	TRBD1	TRBJ2-1	TGTGCCAGCAGTGACTCCAGGGGGTCCGCCGTCAATGAGCAGTTCTTC	CASSDSRGSAVNEQFF
many	TRBV7-2	TRBD2	TRBJ2-1	TGTGCCAGCAGTCCGCCCCCGGGACTAGCGGGATATGAGCAGTTCTTC	CASSPPPGLAGYEQFF
few	TRBV6-2/TRBV6-3	-	TRBJ2-1	TGTGCCAGCAGTTACTCCCGACCCACCGGGGACAATGAGCAGTTCTTC	CASSYSRPTGDNEQFF
many	TRBV10-1	TRBD1	TRBJ2-1	TGCGCCAGCAGTGAGTGGACAGGGAATGAGCAGTTCTTC	CASSEWTGNEQFF
few	TRBV14	-	TRBJ2-7	TGTGCCAGCAGCAAAGACAGGAGGCTATCCTACGAGCAGTACTTC	CASSKDRRLSYEQYF
few	TRBV2	-	TRBJ1-3	TGTGCCAGCAGCGGATCTGGAAACACCATATATTTT	CASSGSGNTIYF
few	TRBV12-3/TRBV12-4	-	TRBJ2-1	TGTGCCAGCAGTTTGAGGGGGGGGGCGGGGGAGCAGTTCTTC	CASSLRGGAGEQFF